This T cell receptor beta chain was observed in a study of spatial heterogeneity in lung cancer (dated by TCRdb to 2018 to 2020). Regarding the complete study: More beta-chain than alpha-chain transcripts were consistently detected, likely reflecting higher beta-chain transcript abundance. In the raw uncorrected reads, each unique combination of TCR and UMI appeared more than ten times on average. TCR repertoire features were related to nonsynonymous mutation counts determined by whole-exome sequencing of tumor tissue. At surgery, both alpha and beta chains were TCR-sequenced in fewer than 250 tumor regions, some 64 matched nontumor lung samples and 50 to 60 PBMC samples. TCR alpha and beta repertoires were quantitatively compared across multiple tumor regions, matched nontumor lung and blood in non-small cell lung cancer.

Concerning this clonotype itself: What this receptor recognizes is not known. A clone one base away is much larger, so this may be a read error.

Library construction relied on 5' RACE. Sequenced on a NextSeq 500. To allow correction of PCR and sequencing errors, the TCR library protocol tagged every TCR cDNA molecule with a unique molecular identifier. The source study handled its data this way. TCR identification, UMI-based error correction and CDR3 extraction were all carried out with Decombinator tools. Expanded TCRs were defined as those above a frequency of 2 per 1,000, corresponding to the top 1% of the tumor frequency distribution. Each repertoire was subsampled 100 times to 5,000 TCRs, after which Renyi diversity was computed with the R vegan package. CDR3 similarity networks were constructed using string-kernel similarity of amino acid triplets, with links drawn between CDR3s whose pairwise similarity was above 0.82. TCRdb redid the processing of the public reads, applying fastp at Q25 and MiXCR, and retained in-frame beta chains. Merged by CDR3 protein, the rows form single entries marked with the most common genes and DNA. TCRdb assigned the V and J calls; the authors' analysis was not used. The sample data list 30,000 to 45,000 distinct CDR3 sequences, and 7% to 7.5% of these were observed just once. The ten largest clones add up to 25% to 35% of the sample.

Sample time point, as interpreted from the label and publication: sample taken at primary tumor resection. Samples were obtained from over 70 patients with early-stage, untreated non-small cell lung cancer from the lung TRACERx cohort. TCR sequencing used whole RNA extracted from tumor and nontumor lung tissue, or from cryopreserved PBMC samples, without cell sorting. Patients were selected for TCR sequencing only if sufficient RNA was available from at least two tumor regions. The investigation overall reported the following: Ubiquitous expanded tumor TCRs were found in blood more often at tumor resection than at routine follow-up. Confirming at a functional level the hypothesis that regional TCRs recognize regional mutations was considered to require additional single-cell paired TCR alpha and beta sequencing.

Deletion took 6 bases off V and 5 bases off J, with a span of 11 bases between the germline ends. Taken from cysteine to phenylalanine, the CDR3 has 12 residues. The only DNA kept is the CDR3, 36 bases in frame from the first base. The receptor was isolated from a female donor with early-stage non-small cell lung cancer. This chain joins TRBV12-3 or TRBV12-4 to TRBJ2-7; the D region possibly corresponds to TRBD2 (6 bases align). Sample: PBMCs, taken at surgery. The bases read TGTGCCAGCAGCTACACGGGGGACGAGCAGTACTTC. Its amino acids are CASSYTGDEQYF.